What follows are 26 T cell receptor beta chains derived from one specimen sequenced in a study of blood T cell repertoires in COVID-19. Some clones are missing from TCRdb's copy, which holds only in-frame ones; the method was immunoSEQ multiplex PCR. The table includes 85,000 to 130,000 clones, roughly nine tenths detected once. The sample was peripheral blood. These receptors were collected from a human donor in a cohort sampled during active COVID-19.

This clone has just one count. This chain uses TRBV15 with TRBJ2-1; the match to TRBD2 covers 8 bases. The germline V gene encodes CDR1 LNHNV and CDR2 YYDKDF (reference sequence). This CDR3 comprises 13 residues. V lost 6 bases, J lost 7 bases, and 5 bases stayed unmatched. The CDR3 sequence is CATRTGGQNEQFF. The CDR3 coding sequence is TGTGCCACCAGGACGGGAGGGCAGAATGAGCAGTTCTTC.

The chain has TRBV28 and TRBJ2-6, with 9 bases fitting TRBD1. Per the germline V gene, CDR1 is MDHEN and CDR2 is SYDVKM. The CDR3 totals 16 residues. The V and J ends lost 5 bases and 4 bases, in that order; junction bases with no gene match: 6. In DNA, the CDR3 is TGTGCCAGCAGTCCCGGACAGGGGAACGGGGCCAACGTCCTGACTTTC. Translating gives CASSPGQGNGANVLTF.

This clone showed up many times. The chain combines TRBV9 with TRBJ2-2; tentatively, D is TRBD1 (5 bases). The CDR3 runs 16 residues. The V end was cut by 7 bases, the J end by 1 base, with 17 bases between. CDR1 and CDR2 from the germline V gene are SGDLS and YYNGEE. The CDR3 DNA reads TGTGCCAGCGTACCTTATAGGGGCGGGAACACCGGGGAGCTGTTTTTT. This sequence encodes CASVPYRGGNTGELFF.

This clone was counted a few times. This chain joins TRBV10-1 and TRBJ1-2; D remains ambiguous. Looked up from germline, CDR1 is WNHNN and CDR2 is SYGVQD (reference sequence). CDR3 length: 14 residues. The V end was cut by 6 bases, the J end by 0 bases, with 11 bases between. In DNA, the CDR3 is TGCGCCAGCAGCTCGGGAGGGTCTAACTATGGCTACACCTTC. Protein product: CASSSGGSNYGYTF.

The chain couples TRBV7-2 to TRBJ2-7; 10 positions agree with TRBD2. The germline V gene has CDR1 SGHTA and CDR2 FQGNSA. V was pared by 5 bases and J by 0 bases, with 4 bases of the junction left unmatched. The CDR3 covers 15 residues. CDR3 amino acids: CASSVSGGSSYEQYF. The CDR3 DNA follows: TGTGCCAGCAGCGTTAGCGGGGGGAGCTCCTACGAGCAGTACTTC.

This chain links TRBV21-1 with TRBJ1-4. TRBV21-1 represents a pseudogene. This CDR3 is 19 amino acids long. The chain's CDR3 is CASSIRVPNGGRSNEKLFF. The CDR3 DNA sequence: TGTGCCAGCAGCATACGGGTACCTAACGGGGGGCGGTCTAATGAAAAACTGTTTTTT.

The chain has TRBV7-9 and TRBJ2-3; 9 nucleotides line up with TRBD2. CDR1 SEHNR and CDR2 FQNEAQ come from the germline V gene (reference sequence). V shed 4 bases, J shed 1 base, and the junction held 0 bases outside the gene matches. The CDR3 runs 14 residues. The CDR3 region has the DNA TGTGCCAGCAGCTCTAGCGGGGGCACAGATACGCAGTATTTT. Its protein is CASSSSGGTDTQYF.

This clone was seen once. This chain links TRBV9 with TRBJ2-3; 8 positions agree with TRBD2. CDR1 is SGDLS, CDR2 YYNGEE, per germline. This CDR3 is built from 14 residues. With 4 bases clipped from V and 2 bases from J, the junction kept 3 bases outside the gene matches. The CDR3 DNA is TGTGCCAGCAGCTTTAGCGGGAACACAGATACGCAGTATTTT. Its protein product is CASSFSGNTDTQYF.

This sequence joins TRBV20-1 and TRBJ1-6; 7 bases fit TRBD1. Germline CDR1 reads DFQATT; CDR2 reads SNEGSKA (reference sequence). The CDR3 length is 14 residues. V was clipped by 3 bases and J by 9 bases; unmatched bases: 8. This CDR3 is CSASRQGGGSPLHF. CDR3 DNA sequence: TGCAGTGCTAGTCGGCAGGGGGGAGGTTCACCCCTCCACTTT.

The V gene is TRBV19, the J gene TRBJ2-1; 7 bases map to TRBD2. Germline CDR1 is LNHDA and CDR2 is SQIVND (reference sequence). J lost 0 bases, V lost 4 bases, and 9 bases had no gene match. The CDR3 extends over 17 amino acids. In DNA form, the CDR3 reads TGTGCCAGTAGTAACCCCTCGGGCGGGAGCTCCTACAATGAGCAGTTCTTC. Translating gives CASSNPSGGSSYNEQFF.

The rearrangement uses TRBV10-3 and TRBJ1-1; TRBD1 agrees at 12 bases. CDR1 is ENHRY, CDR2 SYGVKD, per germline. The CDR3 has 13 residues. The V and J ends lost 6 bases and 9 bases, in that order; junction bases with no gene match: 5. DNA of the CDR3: TGTGCCATCAGGAGGGGGGACAGGGGGCAAGCTTTCTTT. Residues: CAIRRGDRGQAFF.

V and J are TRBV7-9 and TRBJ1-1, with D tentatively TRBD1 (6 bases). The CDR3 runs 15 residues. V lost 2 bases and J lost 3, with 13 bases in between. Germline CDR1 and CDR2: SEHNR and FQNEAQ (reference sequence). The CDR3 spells CASSLPQGIDTEAFF. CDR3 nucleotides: TGTGCCAGCAGCTTACCACAGGGTATCGACACTGAAGCTTTCTTT.

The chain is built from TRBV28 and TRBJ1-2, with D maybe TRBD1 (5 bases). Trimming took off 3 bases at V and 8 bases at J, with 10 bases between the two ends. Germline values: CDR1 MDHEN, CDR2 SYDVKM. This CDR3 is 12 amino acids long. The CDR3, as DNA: TGTGCCAGCAGTTTGGGCCAGGGAGGCTACACCTTC. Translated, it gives CASSLGQGGYTF.

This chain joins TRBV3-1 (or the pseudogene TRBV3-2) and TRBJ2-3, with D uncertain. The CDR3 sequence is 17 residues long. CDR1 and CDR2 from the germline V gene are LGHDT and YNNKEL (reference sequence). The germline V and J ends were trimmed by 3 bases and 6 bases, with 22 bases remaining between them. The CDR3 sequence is CASSHAPSGSIWDTQYF. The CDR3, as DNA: TGTGCCAGCAGCCATGCTCCTTCCGGGTCTATTTGGGATACGCAGTATTTT.

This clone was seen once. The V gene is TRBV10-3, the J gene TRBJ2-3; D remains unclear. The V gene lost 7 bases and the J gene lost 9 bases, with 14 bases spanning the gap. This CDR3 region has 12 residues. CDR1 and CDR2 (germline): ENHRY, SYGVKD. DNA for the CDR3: TGTGCCATCACCAACCAAAAAGCCACGCAGTATTTT. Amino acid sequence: CAITNQKATQYF.

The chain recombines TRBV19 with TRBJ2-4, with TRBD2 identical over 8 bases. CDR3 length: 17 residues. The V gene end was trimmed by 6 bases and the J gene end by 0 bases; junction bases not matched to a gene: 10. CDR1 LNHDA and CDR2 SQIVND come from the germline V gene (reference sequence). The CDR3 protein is CASRESPRGVAKNIQYF. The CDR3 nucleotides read TGTGCCAGTAGAGAATCTCCGCGGGGGGTAGCCAAAAACATTCAGTACTTC.

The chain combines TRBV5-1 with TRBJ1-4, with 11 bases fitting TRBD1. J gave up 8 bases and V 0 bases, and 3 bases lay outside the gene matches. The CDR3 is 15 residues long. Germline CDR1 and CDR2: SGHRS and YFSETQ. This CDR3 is CASSLGTGGGEKLFF. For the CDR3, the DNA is TGCGCCAGCAGCTTGGGGACAGGGGGCGGAGAAAAACTGTTTTTT.

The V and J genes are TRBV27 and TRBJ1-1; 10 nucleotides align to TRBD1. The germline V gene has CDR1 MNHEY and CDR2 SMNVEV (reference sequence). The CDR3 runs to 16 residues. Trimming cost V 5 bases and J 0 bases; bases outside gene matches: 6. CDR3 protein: CASSVTGGRMNTEAFF. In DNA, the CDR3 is TGTGCCAGCAGTGTGACAGGGGGCCGAATGAACACTGAAGCTTTCTTT.

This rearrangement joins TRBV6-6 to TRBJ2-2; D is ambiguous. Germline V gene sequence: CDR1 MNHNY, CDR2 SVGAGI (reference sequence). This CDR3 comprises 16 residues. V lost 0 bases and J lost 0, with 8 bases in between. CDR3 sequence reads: CASSYSAAPNTGELFF. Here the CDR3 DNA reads TGTGCCAGCAGTTACTCCGCGGCACCGAACACCGGGGAGCTGTTTTTT.

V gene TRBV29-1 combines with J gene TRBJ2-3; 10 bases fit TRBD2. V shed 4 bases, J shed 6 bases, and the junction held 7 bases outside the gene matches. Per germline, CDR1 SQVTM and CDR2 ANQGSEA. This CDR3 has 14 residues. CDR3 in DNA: TGCAGCGTTGTCTTAGCGGGAGGTTCGGATACGCAGTATTTT. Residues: CSVVLAGGSDTQYF.

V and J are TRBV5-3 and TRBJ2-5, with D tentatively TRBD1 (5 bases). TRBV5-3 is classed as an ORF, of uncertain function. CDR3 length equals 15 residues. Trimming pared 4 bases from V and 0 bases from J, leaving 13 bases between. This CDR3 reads CARSGRQTYQETQYF. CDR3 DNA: TGTGCCAGAAGCGGCCGACAGACGTACCAAGAGACCCAGTACTTC.

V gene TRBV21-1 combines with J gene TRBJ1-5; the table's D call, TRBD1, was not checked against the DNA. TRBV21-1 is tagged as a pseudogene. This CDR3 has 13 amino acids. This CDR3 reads CASSKDTNQPQHF. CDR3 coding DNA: TGTGCCAGCAGCAAAGACACAAATCAGCCCCAGCATTTT.

As DNA, the CDR3 is TGTGCCAGCAGTGATTCCAGACAGGGAAGCTCCTATAATTCACCCCTCCACTTT. It encodes CASSDSRQGSSYNSPLHF. The chain couples TRBV25-1 to TRBJ1-6; 7 nucleotides match TRBD1. The V and J ends lost 3 bases and 0 bases, in that order; junction bases with no gene match: 8. CDR1 is MGHDK, CDR2 SYGVNS, per germline. The CDR3 covers 18 residues.

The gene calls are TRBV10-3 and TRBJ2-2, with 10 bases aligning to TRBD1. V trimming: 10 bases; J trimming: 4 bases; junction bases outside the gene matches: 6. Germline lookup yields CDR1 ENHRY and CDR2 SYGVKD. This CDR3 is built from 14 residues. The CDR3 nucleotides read TGTGCCACCGGGACAGGGGACGGCACCGGGGAGCTGTTTTTT. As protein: CATGTGDGTGELFF.

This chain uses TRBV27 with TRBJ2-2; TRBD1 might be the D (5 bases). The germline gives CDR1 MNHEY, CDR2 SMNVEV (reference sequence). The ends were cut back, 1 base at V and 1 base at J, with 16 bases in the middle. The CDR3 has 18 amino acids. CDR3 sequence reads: CASSLYPLSRVNTGELFF. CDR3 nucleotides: TGTGCCAGCAGTTTATACCCCCTGAGCAGGGTGAACACCGGGGAGCTGTTTTTT.

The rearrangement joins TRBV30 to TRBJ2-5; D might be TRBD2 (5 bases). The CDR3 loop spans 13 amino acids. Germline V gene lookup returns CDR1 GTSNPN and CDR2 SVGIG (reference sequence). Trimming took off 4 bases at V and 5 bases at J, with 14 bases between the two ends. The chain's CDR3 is CAWTRGSGETQYF. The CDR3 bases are TGTGCCTGGACTAGAGGGTCGGGGGAGACCCAGTACTTC.